The 4 T cell receptor beta chains presented below share a single source sample, sequenced in a study of blood T cell repertoires in COVID-19. TCRdb keeps only in-frame clones here, not all; method: immunoSEQ multiplex PCR. The sample has about 350,000 clones, less than 90% seen once. The sequencing input was PBMCs or T cells enriched from blood (not recorded which). Receptor source: a woman in her thirties who had recovered from COVID-19.

The rearrangement uses TRBV19 and TRBJ1-5, with TRBD1 matching 10 bases. CDR3 length: 15 amino acids. V was pared by 4 bases and J by 3 bases, with 3 bases of the junction left unmatched. CDR1 and CDR2 (germline): LNHDA, SQIVND (reference sequence). The CDR3 sequence is CASSTGTGVNQPQHF. The CDR3 DNA follows: TGTGCCAGTAGTACCGGGACAGGGGTCAATCAGCCCCAGCATTTT.

The chain is built from TRBV7-9 and TRBJ1-1; D not certain. Germline V gene sequence: CDR1 SEHNR, CDR2 FQNEAQ (reference sequence). The CDR3 is made up of 15 amino acids. Trimming left V 0 bases short and J 1 base short, with 9 bases between. CDR3 bases: TGTGCCAGCAGCTTAGCACAGTTGTCGAACACTGAAGCTTTCTTT. Protein sequence: CASSLAQLSNTEAFF.

V is TRBV29-1 and J is TRBJ1-1; D is unresolved. In germline, CDR1 is SQVTM, CDR2 ANQGSEA. This CDR3 is 13 amino acids long. Trimming cost V 7 bases and J 4 bases, with 16 bases left between them. The DNA of the CDR3 is TGCAGCGCTCGGCTCGGGGATCGCACTGAAGCTTTCTTT. The encoded protein is CSARLGDRTEAFF. Supplemented by reference TRBV29-1 and TRBJ1-1, the full variable domain reads SAVISQKPSRDICQRGTSLTIQCQVDSQVTMMFWYRQQPGQSLTLIATANQGSEATYESGFVIDKFPISRPNLTFSTLTVSNMSPEDSSIYLCSARLGDRTEAFFGQGTRLTVV.

This chain connects TRBV14 to TRBJ2-7, with TRBD1 matching 7 bases. J was trimmed by 6 bases and V by 3 bases; bases with no gene match: 8. In germline, CDR1 is SGHDN, CDR2 FVKESK. CDR3 length: 14 residues. CDR3 coding DNA: TGTGCCAGCAGCCACCGTAGACAGGGTGGCGAGCAGTACTTC. It codes for CASSHRRQGGEQYF.